The 2 T cell receptor beta chains given below trace back to one sample, sequenced in a study of tumor and adjacent non-tumor tissue in lung cancer. A modified ARM-PCR protocol with three rounds of nested PCR amplified TCRbeta. TCRdb independently ran MiXCR on the multiplex PCR reads; one entry per CDR3 protein. The sample carries 75,000 to 95,000 distinct CDR3 sequences, around 80% recorded once. This sample's RNA came from whole unsorted tissue. This non-tumor lung sample came from over 3 cm beyond the tumor edge. Specimen: distant non-tumor lung tissue. The receptors were gathered from a woman in her forties or fifties with non-small cell lung cancer.

This clonotype came up many times. The chain uses TRBV6-5 and TRBJ2-2; 8 positions agree with TRBD2. Germline CDR1 MNHEY, CDR2 SVGAGI. This CDR3 is 16 amino acids long. The trim removed 4 bases at V and 4 bases at J, leaving 8 bases unmatched. The CDR3 loop reads CASSFQTSASTGELFF. CDR3 coding DNA: TGTGCCAGCAGTTTCCAGACTAGCGCTAGCACCGGGGAGCTGTTTTTT.

The chain has TRBV6-5 and TRBJ2-4; D gene unclear. Trimming left V 5 bases short and J 6 bases short, with 17 bases between. CDR3 size: 15 residues. Germline lookup yields CDR1 MNHEY and CDR2 SVGAGI. DNA of the CDR3: TGTGCCAGCAGTGGCTCCCAAGTAGCCGGAAACATTCAGTACTTC. Protein sequence: CASSGSQVAGNIQYF.